This TCR beta chain was observed in a study of blood T cell repertoires in COVID-19. At the level of the study: Samples of COVID-19 (acute and convalescent) were obtained from the United States, Italy and Spain. The analysed material was cDNA or gDNA that came from T cells, B-cell-depleted T cells, or PBMCs.

Study processing details: Reference gene primer amplification in the assay estimated nucleated cell counts. Clones were sequenced by immunoSEQ multiplex PCR, and TCRdb holds only the in-frame ones, with some missing. The V and J calls and the clone size are those of that table, but D and trimming were determined from the DNA. The table records 130,000 to 150,000 clones, around nine tenths of them present only once. Between the trimmed V and J ends, which lost 5 bases and 0 bases, there was a span of 11 bases. This CDR3 is 15 amino acids long. Looked up from germline, CDR1 is SGHTA and CDR2 is FQGTGA.

Source material: peripheral blood. The receptor was derived from a woman between 45 and 60 years old with active or convalescent COVID-19. The chain combines TRBV7-3 with TRBJ2-1; D possibly corresponds to TRBD2 (5 bases). The CDR3 DNA reads as TGTGCCAGCAGCGTCGGGGTGAGCTCCTACAATGAGCAGTTCTTC. It codes for CASSVGVSSYNEQFF.